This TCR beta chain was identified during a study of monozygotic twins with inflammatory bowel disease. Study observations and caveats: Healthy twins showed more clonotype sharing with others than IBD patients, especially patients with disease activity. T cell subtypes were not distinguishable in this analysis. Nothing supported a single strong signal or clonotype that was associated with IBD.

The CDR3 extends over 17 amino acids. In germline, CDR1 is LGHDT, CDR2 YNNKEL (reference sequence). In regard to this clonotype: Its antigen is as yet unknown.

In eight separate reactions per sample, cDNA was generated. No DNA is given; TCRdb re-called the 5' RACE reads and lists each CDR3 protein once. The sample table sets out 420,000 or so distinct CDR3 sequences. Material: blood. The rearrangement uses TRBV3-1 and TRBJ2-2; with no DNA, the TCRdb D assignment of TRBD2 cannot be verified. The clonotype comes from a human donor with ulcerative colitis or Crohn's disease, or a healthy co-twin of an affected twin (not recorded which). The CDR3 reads CASSQDLAVAGAGELFF.